The 5 T cell receptor beta chains in this list originate from one sample, sequenced in a study of blood T cells in healthy people across ages (dated by TCRdb to between 2014 and 2017). Libraries were made using 5' RACE. TCRdb lists the instrument as Illumina HiSeq 2500. A second PCR of about 6 to 11 cycles was run with a J-beta primer mix and a sample-barcoded 5' primer. In-frame beta chains were kept once TCRdb had trimmed the public reads at Q25 with fastp and called clones with MiXCR. Each CDR3 protein appears once, grouped with its most common genes and DNA. This sample has roughly 700,000 distinct CDR3 sequences in its table, and roughly 25% of those were observed once. The top ten clonotypes cover more than 8% of the sample. These data were also reused for a study on T cells of mothers and their children.

The specimen sequenced was blood. The receptors here all came from a boy aged 5-17 years in good health.

This clonotype was counted only a few times. The chain is built from TRBV4-3 and TRBJ2-5; TRBD2 might be the D (7 bases). Trimming pared 0 bases from V and 1 base from J, leaving 12 bases between. Per the germline V gene, CDR1 is LGHNA and CDR2 is YSLEER. The CDR3 loop spans 16 amino acids. The CDR3 sequence is CASSQEGGATQETQYF. In DNA, the CDR3 is TGCGCCAGCAGCCAAGAGGGGGGGGCGACCCAAGAGACCCAGTACTTC.

This rearrangement joins TRBV15 to TRBJ2-7; D not resolved. This CDR3 comprises 15 residues. CDR1 is LNHNV, CDR2 YYDKDF, per germline (reference sequence). Trimming cost V 0 bases and J 2 bases, with 11 bases left between them. The CDR3 nucleotides read TGTGCCACCAGCAGAGATCTTAATCCTCCCTACGAGCAGTACTTC. It yields the protein CATSRDLNPPYEQYF.

This rearrangement joins TRBV6-6 to TRBJ2-1; tentatively, D is TRBD1 or TRBD2 (5 bases each). The CDR3 runs to 12 residues. V lost 0 bases to trimming and J lost 10 bases, with 7 bases between them. CDR1 and CDR2 from the germline V gene are MNHNY and SVGAGI (reference sequence). The CDR3 loop reads CASSYSGREQFF. CDR3 bases: TGTGCCAGCAGTTACTCGGGACGGGAGCAGTTCTTC.

The rearrangement links TRBV13 to TRBJ2-5; D is perhaps TRBD2 (5 bases). The germline V gene encodes CDR1 PRHDT and CDR2 FYEKMQ (reference sequence). The ends were cut back, 5 bases at V and 2 bases at J, with 9 bases in the middle. The CDR3 is made up of 13 amino acids. This chain's CDR3 is CASSNERQETQYF. The CDR3 nucleotides are TGTGCCAGCAGCAACGAGCGGCAAGAGACCCAGTACTTC.

This chain connects TRBV6-6 to TRBJ2-3; D unresolved. Trimming shortened V by 0 bases and J by 2 bases, and 3 bases separated the two germline ends. CDR3 size: 13 residues. Per germline, CDR1 MNHNY and CDR2 SVGAGI (reference sequence). This chain's CDR3 is CASSYSDTDTQYF. CDR3 DNA sequence: TGTGCCAGCAGTTACTCGGACACAGATACGCAGTATTTT.